A selection of T cell receptor beta chains follows, all from one sample in a study of Graves' ophthalmopathy and Graves' hyperthyroidism. Each CDR3 protein gets one entry after TCRdb re-called the multiplex PCR reads with MiXCR. The data hold fewer than 600,000 distinct CDR3 sequences, with 13% to 15% observed a single time. The sequenced sample was blood. These receptors were collected from a woman in her twenties or thirties with Graves' ophthalmopathy. Both conserved end residues are part of each CDR3. D genes are given only for firm matches. For some rows the clone size is stated as once, few or many, or as a class when expanded; others skip it.

clone_size,j_call,v_call,d_call,cdr3_aa,cdr3_nt
NA,TRBJ1-3,TRBV25-1,NA,CASSEGQAAGNTIYF,TGTGCCAGCAGCGAGGGGCAGGCAGCTGGAAACACCATATATTTT
many,TRBJ2-2,TRBV12-3/TRBV12-4,NA,CASSPKGGELFF,TGTGCCAGCAGTCCAAAGGGGGGGGAGCTGTTTTTT
many,TRBJ1-5,TRBV5-1,TRBD1,CASRQGPLNQPQHF,TGCGCCAGCAGACAGGGGCCCCTAAACCAGCCCCAGCATTTT
many,TRBJ2-7,TRBV30,TRBD2,CAGGEDGVYEQYF,TGTGCCGGGGGGGAGGACGGAGTCTACGAGCAGTACTTC
many,TRBJ2-7,TRBV6-1,NA,CASRPGTQLIYEQYF,TGTGCCAGCAGACCCGGGACTCAATTAATCTACGAGCAGTACTTC
many,TRBJ1-1,TRBV7-9,NA,CASSSDSNTEAFF,TGTGCCAGCAGCTCTGACAGCAACACTGAAGCTTTCTTT
many,TRBJ2-7,TRBV27,NA,CASSITIRERYEQYF,TGTGCCAGCAGTATAACAATACGGGAACGCTACGAGCAGTACTTC
NA,TRBJ1-1,TRBV3-1,TRBD1,CASSQDFGTGSAFF,TGTGCCAGCAGCCAAGACTTCGGGACAGGGTCAGCTTTCTTT
many,TRBJ2-7,TRBV12-3/TRBV12-4,NA,CASGSLYEQYF,TGTGCCAGCGGGTCTTTATACGAGCAGTACTTC
NA,TRBJ1-2,TRBV12-3/TRBV12-4,NA,CASSLRDTYGYTF,TGTGCCAGCAGTCTGCGGGACACCTATGGCTACACCTTC
many,TRBJ2-7,TRBV7-2,TRBD2,CASSLSGASYEQYF,TGTGCCAGCAGCTTAAGCGGGGCCTCCTACGAGCAGTACTTC
many,TRBJ2-5,TRBV11-3,NA,CASSLRTKQETQYF,TGTGCCAGCAGCTTACGTACTAAGCAAGAGACCCAGTACTTC
many,TRBJ2-5,TRBV24-1,TRBD1,CATSDPGQDLIETQYF,TGTGCCACCAGTGATCCGGGACAGGACCTTATAGAGACCCAGTACTTC
many,TRBJ2-7,TRBV5-1,NA,CASSLGREQYF,TGCGCCAGCAGCTTGGGTCGGGAGCAGTACTTC
many,TRBJ1-1,TRBV6-1,NA,CASSGLGVGGWTEAFF,TGTGCCAGCAGTGGTCTTGGGGTCGGGGGATGGACTGAAGCTTTCTTT
many,TRBJ1-5,TRBV2,NA,CASFRDGNQPQHF,TGTGCCAGTTTCCGTGACGGGAATCAGCCCCAGCATTTT
few,TRBJ1-1,TRBV12-3/TRBV12-4,NA,CASSSMGMGGANTEAFF,TGTGCCAGCAGCTCCATGGGGATGGGGGGAGCAAACACTGAAGCTTTCTTT
many,TRBJ1-1,TRBV25-1,NA,CASSEMGRGRMNTEAFF,TGTGCCAGCAGTGAAATGGGGCGCGGGCGTATGAACACTGAAGCTTTCTTT
many,TRBJ2-5,TRBV29-1,NA,CSVESSGFETQYF,TGCAGCGTTGAATCATCGGGGTTCGAGACCCAGTACTTC